This TCR beta chain was obtained from a study of PD-1 blockade in mismatch repair-deficient tumors. Every patient had mismatch repair deficiency by PCR or immunohistochemistry. Sequencing used immunoSEQ multiplex PCR; TCRdb keeps in-frame clones, though not all of them. The table lists around 62,000 clones, almost 80% of them singletons. For this clone: As yet, its antigen is unknown.

Whole-study results and caveats: Tumor-resident clones, often undetectable pretreatment in blood, expanded then contracted after pembrolizumab.

This CDR3 comprises 16 residues. The V end lost 2 bases, the J end lost 1 base, and 12 bases lay between the germline ends. Germline assignment: CDR1 KGHSH and CDR2 LQKENI. The material sequenced was peripheral blood, taken 2 weeks after starting pembrolizumab. The chain employs TRBV18 and TRBJ1-3, with D possibly being TRBD1 (6 bases). This receptor was identified in an adult with mismatch repair-deficient cancer. The CDR3, as DNA: TGTGCCAGCTCACCAGTCCGGGGGCAATCTGGAAACACCATATATTTT. Protein: CASSPVRGQSGNTIYF.